This T cell receptor (beta chain) was recorded in a study of blood T cell repertoires in COVID-19. Across the whole study: Whether acute or convalescent, the COVID-19 samples came from the United States, Italy and Spain. PBMCs, B-cell-depleted T cells, or T cells were the source of the cDNA or gDNA that made up the material.

CDR1 MDHEN and CDR2 SYDVKM come from the germline V gene. This CDR3 region has 17 residues. J was trimmed by 6 bases and V by 5 bases; bases with no gene match: 6. Enrolled during active infection, Seattle patients were then followed longitudinally. Source study methods: Quantification of nucleated cells was approximated via reference gene primer amplification. Assay: immunoSEQ multiplex PCR; the TCRdb copy retains only in-frame clones and omits some. V, J and clone size were drawn from that table, and D and trimming were deduced from the DNA. The table shows 100,000 to 150,000 clones, with around 76% occurring only once.

This TCR was sampled from an elderly man with COVID-19, enrolled during active disease. The sample was peripheral blood. This sequence joins TRBV28 and TRBJ2-6, with TRBD2 matching over 14 bases. The CDR3, as DNA: TGTGCCAGCAGTCCCGGGACTAGCGGGAGTCTGGCCAACGTCCTGACTTTC. It is translated as CASSPGTSGSLANVLTF.